The rows below give T cell receptor beta chains drawn from one sample of a study of monozygotic twins with cystic fibrosis. Sequencing used immunoSEQ multiplex PCR; TCRdb keeps in-frame clones, though not all of them. This sample has about 15,000 clones, with 96% found just once. Input material: blood. All receptors derive from a girl aged 2-10 years with cystic fibrosis. CDR3s include the opening cysteine and the closing phenylalanine or tryptophan. The order of the fields is J gene, CDR3 length, clone size, D gene, V gene, CDR3 DNA, CDR3 protein. The D gene is left open where the match is weak. Not all rows give a size; the values are once, few, many and, for expanded clones, a class.

j_gene: TRBJ2-3; len: 15; abundance: .; d_gene: .; v_gene: TRBV23-1; CDR3nt: TGCGCCAGCAGAAAACCCGATCCCCCCACAGATACGCAGTATTTT; CDR3aa: CASRKPDPPTDTQYF
j_gene: TRBJ2-7; len: 15; abundance: .; d_gene: TRBD1; v_gene: TRBV18; CDR3nt: TGTGCCAGCTCACCAGGACAGGGAAGGACCTACGAGCAGTACTTC; CDR3aa: CASSPGQGRTYEQYF
j_gene: TRBJ2-7; len: 15; abundance: .; d_gene: TRBD1; v_gene: TRBV7-9; CDR3nt: TGTGCCAGCAGCCCAGACAGGGGGCGCAGGCACGAGCAGTACTTC; CDR3aa: CASSPDRGRRHEQYF
j_gene: TRBJ2-7; len: 12; abundance: .; d_gene: .; v_gene: TRBV6-4; CDR3nt: TGTGCCAGCAGTGACTCGGAGTGCGAGCAGTACTTC; CDR3aa: CASSDSECEQYF
j_gene: TRBJ1-2; len: 14; abundance: .; d_gene: .; v_gene: TRBV13; CDR3nt: TGTGCCAGCAGCCTGAGGAGGAGGAACTATGGCTACACCTTC; CDR3aa: CASSLRRRNYGYTF
j_gene: TRBJ2-3; len: 10; abundance: .; d_gene: .; v_gene: TRBV20-1; CDR3nt: TGCAGTGCGGGAACGGATACGCAGTATTTT; CDR3aa: CSAGTDTQYF
j_gene: TRBJ1-4; len: 18; abundance: .; d_gene: .; v_gene: TRBV10-2; CDR3nt: TGCGCCAGCAGTGAGCCGGGACGGCCCCTTAGTGGTAATGAAAAACTGTTTTTT; CDR3aa: CASSEPGRPLSGNEKLFF
j_gene: TRBJ1-5; len: 13; abundance: .; d_gene: .; v_gene: TRBV28; CDR3nt: TGTGCCAGCAGCGTGGGGTACAATCAGCCCCAGCATTTT; CDR3aa: CASSVGYNQPQHF
j_gene: TRBJ2-5; len: 13; abundance: .; d_gene: .; v_gene: TRBV11-3; CDR3nt: TGTGCCAGCAGCTTAAATCCGGGAGAGACCCAGTACTTC; CDR3aa: CASSLNPGETQYF
j_gene: TRBJ1-4; len: 11; abundance: .; d_gene: .; v_gene: TRBV12-5; CDR3nt: TGTGCTAGTGGTTTGGGTGAAAAACTGTTTTTT; CDR3aa: CASGLGEKLFF
j_gene: TRBJ1-5; len: 16; abundance: .; d_gene: TRBD1; v_gene: TRBV19; CDR3nt: TGTGCCAGTAGTTTCACAGGGGCCTGGGGGAATCAGCCCCAGCATTTT; CDR3aa: CASSFTGAWGNQPQHF
j_gene: TRBJ2-7; len: 15; abundance: .; d_gene: .; v_gene: TRBV15; CDR3nt: TGTGCCACCAGCAGAGGACAGGTTCACTCCTACGAGCAGTACTTC; CDR3aa: CATSRGQVHSYEQYF
j_gene: TRBJ2-1; len: 13; abundance: .; d_gene: .; v_gene: TRBV25-1; CDR3nt: TGTGCCAGCAGTGATTACACGGCCGGGGGGCAGTTCTTC; CDR3aa: CASSDYTAGGQFF
j_gene: TRBJ1-2; len: 17; abundance: .; d_gene: .; v_gene: TRBV4-3; CDR3nt: TGCGCCAGCAGCCAAGCCCTACCTAGTAAAAGTCATTATGGCTACACCTTC; CDR3aa: CASSQALPSKSHYGYTF
j_gene: TRBJ1-1; len: 12; abundance: .; d_gene: .; v_gene: TRBV29-1; CDR3nt: TGCAGCGTTGAAAAGGGGGGGGCTGAAGCTTTCTTT; CDR3aa: CSVEKGGAEAFF
j_gene: TRBJ1-5; len: 14; abundance: .; d_gene: .; v_gene: TRBV5-6; CDR3nt: TGTGCCAGCAGCTTCCGGGGGGCGGTTCAGCCCCAGCATTTT; CDR3aa: CASSFRGAVQPQHF
j_gene: TRBJ1-4; len: 16; abundance: .; d_gene: .; v_gene: TRBV9; CDR3nt: TGTGCCAGCAGCGTAGGGGCGGAGACAACTAATGAAAAACTGTTTTTT; CDR3aa: CASSVGAETTNEKLFF
j_gene: TRBJ2-5; len: 19; abundance: .; d_gene: .; v_gene: TRBV7-6; CDR3nt: TGTGCCAGCAGCTTAGTTAAGCCACCTGGGACCCCTTACCAAGAGACCCAGTACTTC; CDR3aa: CASSLVKPPGTPYQETQYF
j_gene: TRBJ1-1; len: 14; abundance: .; d_gene: .; v_gene: TRBV7-2; CDR3nt: TGTGCCAGCAGCTTAGTCGCGGGGAACACTGAAGCTTTCTTT; CDR3aa: CASSLVAGNTEAFF
j_gene: TRBJ2-1; len: 15; abundance: .; d_gene: .; v_gene: TRBV7-6; CDR3nt: TGTGCCAGCACCCAAGGCGGGGCCCCCTACAATGAGCAGTTCTTC; CDR3aa: CASTQGGAPYNEQFF
j_gene: TRBJ1-2; len: 15; abundance: .; d_gene: TRBD1; v_gene: TRBV6-5; CDR3nt: TGTGCCAGCAGTTCCCGACAGGGCCTTAACTATGGCTACACCTTC; CDR3aa: CASSSRQGLNYGYTF
j_gene: TRBJ2-3; len: 17; abundance: .; d_gene: .; v_gene: TRBV5-1; CDR3nt: TGCGCCAGCAGCTTAAACATTGCAGGGACCGGCACAGATACGCAGTATTTT; CDR3aa: CASSLNIAGTGTDTQYF
j_gene: TRBJ2-7; len: 14; abundance: .; d_gene: TRBD2; v_gene: TRBV5-8; CDR3nt: TGTGCCAGCATTTTACTAGCGGGGACCTACGAGCAGTACTTC; CDR3aa: CASILLAGTYEQYF
j_gene: TRBJ2-5; len: 15; abundance: .; d_gene: .; v_gene: TRBV12-5; CDR3nt: TGTGCTAGTGGTTTCCTTGGGACGGTCCAAGAGACCCAGTACTTC; CDR3aa: CASGFLGTVQETQYF
j_gene: TRBJ2-6; len: 17; abundance: .; d_gene: .; v_gene: TRBV14; CDR3nt: TGTGCCAGCAGCCCTCTCCCCCTCAGCTCTGGGGCCAACGTCCTGACTTTC; CDR3aa: CASSPLPLSSGANVLTF
j_gene: TRBJ2-1; len: 15; abundance: .; d_gene: .; v_gene: TRBV11-3; CDR3nt: TGTGCCAGCAGCTTAGGTCTTAGGGGGACCGATGAGCAGTTCTTC; CDR3aa: CASSLGLRGTDEQFF
j_gene: TRBJ1-2; len: 13; abundance: .; d_gene: .; v_gene: TRBV6-5; CDR3nt: TGTGCCAGCAGTTACAGGGCCGGAGATGGCTACACCTTC; CDR3aa: CASSYRAGDGYTF
j_gene: TRBJ2-5; len: 15; abundance: .; d_gene: TRBD1; v_gene: TRBV11-3; CDR3nt: TGTGCCAGCAGCTTAGACGGGACAGGGGGAGAGACCCAGTACTTC; CDR3aa: CASSLDGTGGETQYF
j_gene: TRBJ1-1; len: 17; abundance: once; d_gene: .; v_gene: TRBV5-4; CDR3nt: TGTGCCAGCAGCCCAGGGCCAAGTTACATAGAGAACACTGAAGCTTTCTTT; CDR3aa: CASSPGPSYIENTEAFF
j_gene: TRBJ1-5; len: 16; abundance: .; d_gene: .; v_gene: TRBV28; CDR3nt: TGTGCCAGCAGTTTCGACTTGTGGCAGAACAATCAGCCCCAGCATTTT; CDR3aa: CASSFDLWQNNQPQHF
j_gene: TRBJ1-2; len: 16; abundance: .; d_gene: TRBD1; v_gene: TRBV5-4; CDR3nt: TGTGCCAGCAGCCCTCCGCGGGGGACAGGGGGCTATGGCTACACCTTC; CDR3aa: CASSPPRGTGGYGYTF
j_gene: TRBJ1-6; len: 11; abundance: .; d_gene: .; v_gene: TRBV30; CDR3nt: TGTGCCTGGAGGGGTAATTCACCCCTCCACTTT; CDR3aa: CAWRGNSPLHF
j_gene: TRBJ1-5; len: 14; abundance: .; d_gene: .; v_gene: TRBV5-6; CDR3nt: TGTGCCAGCAGCTTGGCAGGGGTGAATCAGCCCCAGCATTTT; CDR3aa: CASSLAGVNQPQHF
j_gene: TRBJ2-1; len: 16; abundance: .; d_gene: TRBD1; v_gene: TRBV5-1; CDR3nt: TGCGCCAGCAGCAGACGGACAGGGGGCATGGGCAATGAGCAGTTCTTC; CDR3aa: CASSRRTGGMGNEQFF
j_gene: TRBJ1-5; len: 13; abundance: .; d_gene: .; v_gene: TRBV7-2; CDR3nt: TGTGCCAGCAGCTTAGTCGCTGGACAGCCCCAGCATTTT; CDR3aa: CASSLVAGQPQHF
j_gene: TRBJ1-5; len: 15; abundance: .; d_gene: .; v_gene: TRBV9; CDR3nt: TGTGCCAGCAGCGACCACAGGGATAGCAATCAGCCCCAGCATTTT; CDR3aa: CASSDHRDSNQPQHF
j_gene: TRBJ2-5; len: 18; abundance: .; d_gene: TRBD2; v_gene: TRBV9; CDR3nt: TGTGCCAGCAGCGAGATGGCTAGCGGGGGGGCCGACGGTGAGACCCAGTACTTC; CDR3aa: CASSEMASGGADGETQYF
j_gene: TRBJ1-6; len: 14; abundance: .; d_gene: .; v_gene: TRBV15; CDR3nt: TGTGCCACCAGCCCGGGACCGCCGATTTCATCCCTCCACTTT; CDR3aa: CATSPGPPISSLHF
j_gene: TRBJ1-1; len: 16; abundance: .; d_gene: TRBD1; v_gene: TRBV5-6; CDR3nt: TGTGCCAGCAGCTTGGCCGACAGGGAAGGGGCCACTGAAGCTTTCTTT; CDR3aa: CASSLADREGATEAFF
j_gene: TRBJ2-2; len: 15; abundance: .; d_gene: TRBD1; v_gene: TRBV4-1; CDR3nt: TGCGCCAGCAGCCAAGCCCCGACAGGGCCCGGGGAGCTGTTTTTT; CDR3aa: CASSQAPTGPGELFF
j_gene: TRBJ1-1; len: 13; abundance: .; d_gene: .; v_gene: TRBV27; CDR3nt: TGTGCCAGCAGAACCGGGACCTTCACTGAAGCTTTCTTT; CDR3aa: CASRTGTFTEAFF
j_gene: TRBJ2-7; len: 14; abundance: .; d_gene: .; v_gene: TRBV5-1; CDR3nt: TGCGCCAGCACCTTAGGGGGGAGCCAAGGCGAGCAGTACTTC; CDR3aa: CASTLGGSQGEQYF
j_gene: TRBJ2-1; len: 16; abundance: .; d_gene: TRBD2; v_gene: TRBV29-1; CDR3nt: TGCAGCGTTCCCGTCCCTAGCGGGGGAAACTACAATGAGCAGTTCTTC; CDR3aa: CSVPVPSGGNYNEQFF
j_gene: TRBJ1-5; len: 14; abundance: .; d_gene: TRBD1; v_gene: TRBV6-5; CDR3nt: TGTGCCAGCAGAAGGACAGGAGACAATCAGCCCCAGCATTTT; CDR3aa: CASRRTGDNQPQHF
j_gene: TRBJ1-4; len: 17; abundance: .; d_gene: .; v_gene: TRBV28; CDR3nt: TGTGCCAGCAGTTTACTGTCAGGGGCCCTGTTCGGGGAAAAACTGTTTTTT; CDR3aa: CASSLLSGALFGEKLFF
j_gene: TRBJ2-1; len: 15; abundance: .; d_gene: .; v_gene: TRBV6-5; CDR3nt: TGTGCCAGCAGGGAGGGGGGCAGCTCCTACAATGAGCAGTTCTTC; CDR3aa: CASREGGSSYNEQFF
j_gene: TRBJ2-1; len: 16; abundance: .; d_gene: TRBD2; v_gene: TRBV5-6; CDR3nt: TGTGCCAGCAGCTCCTACAACGGGGGGGCAAGGAATGAGCAGTTCTTC; CDR3aa: CASSSYNGGARNEQFF
j_gene: TRBJ1-6; len: 13; abundance: .; d_gene: .; v_gene: TRBV25-1; CDR3nt: TGTGCCAGCAGCGGGGGAGGGCTATCACCCCTCCACTTT; CDR3aa: CASSGGGLSPLHF
j_gene: TRBJ1-1; len: 13; abundance: .; d_gene: .; v_gene: TRBV28; CDR3nt: TGTGCCAGCAGTTTAAGCACGAACACTGAAGCTTTCTTT; CDR3aa: CASSLSTNTEAFF
j_gene: TRBJ1-4; len: 16; abundance: .; d_gene: .; v_gene: TRBV28; CDR3nt: TGTGCCAGCAGTTCCGCCGTTCCGGGGTCTAATGAAAAACTGTTTTTT; CDR3aa: CASSSAVPGSNEKLFF
j_gene: TRBJ2-3; len: 12; abundance: .; d_gene: TRBD2; v_gene: TRBV7-9; CDR3nt: TGTGCCACAAGCGGGGGGGCAGATACGCAGTATTTT; CDR3aa: CATSGGADTQYF
j_gene: TRBJ1-1; len: 12; abundance: few; d_gene: .; v_gene: TRBV19; CDR3nt: TGTGCCAGTATGGGGGCGAACACTGAAGCTTTCTTT; CDR3aa: CASMGANTEAFF
j_gene: TRBJ1-1; len: 13; abundance: .; d_gene: .; v_gene: TRBV6-5; CDR3nt: TGTGCCAGCAGTTACTACACGAACACTGAAGCTTTCTTT; CDR3aa: CASSYYTNTEAFF
j_gene: TRBJ1-2; len: 15; abundance: .; d_gene: TRBD1; v_gene: TRBV9; CDR3nt: TGTGCCAGCAGCTCAGGACAGGGTCTAACTATCGGCTACACCTTC; CDR3aa: CASSSGQGLTIGYTF
j_gene: TRBJ2-7; len: 14; abundance: .; d_gene: TRBD1; v_gene: TRBV27; CDR3nt: TGTGCCAGCTCATATCGGGACAGTACCTACGAGCAGTACTTC; CDR3aa: CASSYRDSTYEQYF